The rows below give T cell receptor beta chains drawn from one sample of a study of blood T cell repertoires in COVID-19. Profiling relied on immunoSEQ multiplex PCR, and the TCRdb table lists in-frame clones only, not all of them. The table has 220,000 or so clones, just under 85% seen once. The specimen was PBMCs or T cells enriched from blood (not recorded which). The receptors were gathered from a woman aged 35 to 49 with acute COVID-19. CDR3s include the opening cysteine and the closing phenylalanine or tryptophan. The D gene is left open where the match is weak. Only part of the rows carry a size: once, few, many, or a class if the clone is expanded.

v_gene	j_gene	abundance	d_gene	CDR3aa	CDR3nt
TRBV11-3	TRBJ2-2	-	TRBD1	CASSSDRGVTGELFF	TGTGCCAGCAGCTCCGACAGGGGAGTCACCGGGGAGCTGTTTTTT
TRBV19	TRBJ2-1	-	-	CASSISHAGSSYNEQFF	TGTGCCAGTAGTATATCCCATGCGGGGAGCTCCTACAATGAGCAGTTCTTC
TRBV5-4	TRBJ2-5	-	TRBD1	CASSPDREKQETQYF	TGTGCCAGCAGCCCCGACAGGGAAAAACAAGAGACCCAGTACTTC
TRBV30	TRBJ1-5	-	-	CAWSGDSNQPQHF	TGTGCCTGGAGTGGAGATAGCAATCAGCCCCAGCATTTT
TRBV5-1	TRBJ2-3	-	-	CASSPGNTDTQYF	TGCGCCAGCAGCCCCGGGAACACAGATACGCAGTATTTT
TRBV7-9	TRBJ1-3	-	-	CASTRGTNTIYF	TGTGCCAGTACCCGGGGGACAAACACCATATATTTT
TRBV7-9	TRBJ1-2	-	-	CASSLYSGPNYGYTF	TGTGCCAGCAGCTTATACTCAGGGCCTAACTATGGCTACACCTTC
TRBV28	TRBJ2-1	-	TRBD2	CASSISGGEQFF	TGTGCCAGCAGCATTTCGGGAGGAGAGCAGTTCTTC
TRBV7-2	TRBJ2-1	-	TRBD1	CASSLAAQGAWEQFF	TGTGCCAGCAGCTTAGCGGCGCAGGGGGCCTGGGAGCAGTTCTTC
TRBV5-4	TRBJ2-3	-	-	CASSFTGMLDTQYF	TGTGCCAGCAGCTTTACCGGGATGCTCGATACGCAGTATTTT
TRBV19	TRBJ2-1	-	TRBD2	CASTSGWLAGGNEQFF	TGTGCCAGTACGAGTGGTTGGCTAGCGGGAGGTAATGAGCAGTTCTTC
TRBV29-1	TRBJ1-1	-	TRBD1	CSVDRDRGYTEAFF	TGCAGCGTTGACCGGGACAGGGGATACACTGAAGCTTTCTTT
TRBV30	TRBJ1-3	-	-	CAWSTDARVAGNTIYF	TGTGCCTGGAGTACCGACGCCCGGGTGGCTGGAAACACCATATATTTT
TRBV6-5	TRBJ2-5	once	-	CASNRDIETQYF	TGTGCCAGCAATAGGGACATCGAGACCCAGTACTTC
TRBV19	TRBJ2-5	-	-	CASSKGQGIETQYF	TGTGCCAGTAGTAAAGGTCAGGGGATCGAGACCCAGTACTTC
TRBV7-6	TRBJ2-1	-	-	CASSSPGRGGNEQFF	TGTGCCAGCAGCTCCCCCGGCAGGGGTGGGAATGAGCAGTTCTTC
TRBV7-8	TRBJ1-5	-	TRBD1	CASSSRDRFFGSNQPQHF	TGTGCCAGCAGCAGTCGGGACAGGTTTTTTGGTTCCAATCAGCCCCAGCATTTT
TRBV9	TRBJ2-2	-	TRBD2	CASSPQLTSGNTGELFF	TGTGCCAGCAGCCCACAGTTGACTAGCGGTAACACCGGGGAGCTGTTTTTT
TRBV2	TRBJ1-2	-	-	CASSRTGIYGYTF	TGTGCCAGCAGTCGTACAGGAATCTATGGCTACACCTTC
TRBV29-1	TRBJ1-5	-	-	CSVETGNSNQPQHF	TGCAGCGTTGAAACGGGTAATAGCAATCAGCCCCAGCATTTT
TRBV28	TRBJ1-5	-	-	CASSLSIGNQPQHF	TGTGCCAGCAGTTTGTCTATTGGCAATCAGCCCCAGCATTTT
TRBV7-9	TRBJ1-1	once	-	CASSLDHGQRNTEAFF	TGTGCCAGCAGCTTGGATCACGGACAGAGGAACACTGAAGCTTTCTTT
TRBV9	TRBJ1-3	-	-	CASSVEGEGNTIYF	TGTGCCAGCAGCGTAGAGGGGGAAGGAAACACCATATATTTT
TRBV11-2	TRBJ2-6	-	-	CASSLGGLTSGANVLTF	TGTGCCAGCAGCTTGGGGGGGCTAACCTCTGGGGCCAACGTCCTGACTTTC
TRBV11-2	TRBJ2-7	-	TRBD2	CASSGSGGPTYEQYF	TGTGCCAGCAGCGGTAGCGGGGGCCCCACCTACGAGCAGTACTTC
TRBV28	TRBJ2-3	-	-	CATIKGYSQYF	TGTGCCACCATTAAGGGGTACTCGCAGTATTTT
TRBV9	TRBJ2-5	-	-	CASSVEGLQETQYF	TGTGCCAGCAGCGTAGAAGGACTTCAAGAGACCCAGTACTTC
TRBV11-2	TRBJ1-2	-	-	CASSLDQGVGYTF	TGTGCCAGCAGCTTAGATCAAGGGGTTGGCTACACCTTC
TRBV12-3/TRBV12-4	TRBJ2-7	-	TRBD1	CASSLGQPYEQYF	TGTGCCAGCAGTTTGGGACAGCCCTACGAGCAGTACTTC
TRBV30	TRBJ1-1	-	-	CAWTGGRDTEAFF	TGTGCCTGGACGGGGGGTAGGGACACTGAAGCTTTCTTT
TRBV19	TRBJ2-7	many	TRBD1	CASSQTGGTYEQYF	TGTGCCAGTAGTCAGACAGGGGGAACCTACGAGCAGTACTTC
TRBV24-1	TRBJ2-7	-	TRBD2	CATSDSTSGSHYEQYF	TGTGCCACCAGTGATTCCACTAGCGGGAGTCATTACGAGCAGTACTTC
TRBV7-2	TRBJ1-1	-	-	CASSLGGGATEAFF	TGTGCCAGCAGCTTAGGGGGAGGGGCGACTGAAGCTTTCTTT
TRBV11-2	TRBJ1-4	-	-	CASSSPSLERRFKLFF	TGTGCCAGCAGCTCCCCCTCGTTGGAACGGCGGTTTAAACTGTTTTTT
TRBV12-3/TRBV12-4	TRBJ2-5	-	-	CASSLGSRETQYF	TGTGCCAGCAGTTTGGGTAGCCGGGAGACCCAGTACTTC
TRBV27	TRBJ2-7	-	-	CASSRGYEQYF	TGTGCCAGCAGCAGAGGCTACGAGCAGTACTTC
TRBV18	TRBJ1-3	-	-	CASSPSRQTIDTIYF	TGTGCCAGCTCACCATCTAGACAGACGATCGACACCATATATTTT
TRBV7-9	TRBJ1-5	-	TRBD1	CASSRGTAPNQPQHF	TGTGCCAGCAGCCGCGGGACAGCTCCCAATCAGCCCCAGCATTTT
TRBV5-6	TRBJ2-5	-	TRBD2	CASSRTSGSLETQYF	TGTGCCAGCAGCCGAACTAGCGGGAGTCTGGAGACCCAGTACTTC
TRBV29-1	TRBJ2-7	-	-	CSVEVRGGSYEQYF	TGCAGCGTTGAGGTCAGGGGCGGGTCCTACGAGCAGTACTTC
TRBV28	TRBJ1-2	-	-	CASSLQTPYGYTF	TGTGCCAGCAGTCTCCAGACACCCTATGGCTACACCTTC
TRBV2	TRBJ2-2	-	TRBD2	CASSEGSGGAWELFF	TGTGCCAGCAGTGAAGGGAGCGGGGGGGCGTGGGAGCTGTTTTTT
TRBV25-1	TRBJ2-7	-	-	CASRGLYEQYF	TGTGCCAGCAGGGGCCTGTACGAGCAGTACTTC
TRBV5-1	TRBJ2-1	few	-	CASSLLMGDNEQFF	TGCGCCAGCAGCCTCCTTATGGGAGACAATGAGCAGTTCTTC
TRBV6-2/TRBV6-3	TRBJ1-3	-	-	CASSYSTGRGGNTIYF	TGTGCCAGCAGTTACTCTACCGGAAGGGGAGGAAACACCATATATTTT
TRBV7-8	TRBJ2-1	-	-	CASSFLAPPDNEQFF	TGTGCCAGCAGCTTTCTAGCGCCTCCTGACAATGAGCAGTTCTTC
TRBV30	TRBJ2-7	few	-	CAWSRDSYEQYF	TGTGCCTGGAGCAGGGATTCCTACGAGCAGTACTTC
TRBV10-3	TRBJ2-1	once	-	CAIRPSGKVFEQFF	TGTGCCATCAGACCCTCCGGGAAGGTGTTTGAGCAGTTCTTC
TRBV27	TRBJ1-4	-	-	CASSSNLNREKLFF	TGTGCCAGCAGTTCGAACTTGAATCGGGAAAAACTGTTTTTT
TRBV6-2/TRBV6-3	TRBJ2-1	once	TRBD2	CASSFSGTSVNEQFF	TGTGCCAGCAGTTTCTCCGGGACTAGCGTTAATGAGCAGTTCTTC
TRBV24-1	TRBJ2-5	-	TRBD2	CATSDGGTSGVETQYF	TGTGCCACCAGTGATGGCGGGACTAGCGGTGTAGAGACCCAGTACTTC
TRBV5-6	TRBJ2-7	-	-	CASSLAYEQYF	TGTGCCAGCAGCTTGGCTTACGAGCAGTACTTC
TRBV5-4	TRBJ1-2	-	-	CASSVDIYGYTF	TGTGCCAGCAGCGTTGACATCTATGGCTACACCTTC
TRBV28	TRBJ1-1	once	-	CASSIPRGNTEAFF	TGTGCCAGCAGTATCCCCAGGGGGAACACTGAAGCTTTCTTT
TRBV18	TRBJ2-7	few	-	CASSPTERVLYEQYF	TGTGCCAGCTCACCGACGGAGCGGGTTCTCTACGAGCAGTACTTC
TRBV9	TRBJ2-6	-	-	CASSGGVHAGANVLTF	TGTGCCAGCAGCGGGGGCGTTCATGCTGGGGCCAACGTCCTGACTTTC
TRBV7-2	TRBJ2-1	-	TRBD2	CASRTSGSRINEQFF	TGTGCCAGCAGGACTAGCGGGAGCAGAATCAATGAGCAGTTCTTC
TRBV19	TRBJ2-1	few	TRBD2	CASSFSGIDEQFF	TGTGCCAGTAGTTTCAGCGGGATAGATGAGCAGTTCTTC